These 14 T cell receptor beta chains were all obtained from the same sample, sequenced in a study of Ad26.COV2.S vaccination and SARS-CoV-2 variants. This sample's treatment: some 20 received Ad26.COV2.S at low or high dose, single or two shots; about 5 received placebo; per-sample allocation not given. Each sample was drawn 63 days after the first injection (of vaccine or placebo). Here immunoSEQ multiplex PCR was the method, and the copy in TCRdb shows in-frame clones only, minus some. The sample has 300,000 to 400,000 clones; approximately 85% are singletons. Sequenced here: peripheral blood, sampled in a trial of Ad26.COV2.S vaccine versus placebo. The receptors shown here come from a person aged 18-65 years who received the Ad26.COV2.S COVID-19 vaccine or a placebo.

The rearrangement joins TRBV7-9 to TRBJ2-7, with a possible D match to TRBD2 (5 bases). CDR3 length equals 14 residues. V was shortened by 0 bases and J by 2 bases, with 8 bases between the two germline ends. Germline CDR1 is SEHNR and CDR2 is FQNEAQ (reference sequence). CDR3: CASSLARGPYEQYF. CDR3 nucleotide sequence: TGTGCCAGCAGCTTAGCTCGGGGTCCCTACGAGCAGTACTTC.

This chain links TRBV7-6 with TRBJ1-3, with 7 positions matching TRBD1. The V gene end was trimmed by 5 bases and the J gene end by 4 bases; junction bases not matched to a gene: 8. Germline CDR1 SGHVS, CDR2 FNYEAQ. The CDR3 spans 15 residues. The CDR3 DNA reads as TGTGCCAGCAGCAAAGAAACAGGGGCCGGAAACACCATATATTTT. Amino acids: CASSKETGAGNTIYF.

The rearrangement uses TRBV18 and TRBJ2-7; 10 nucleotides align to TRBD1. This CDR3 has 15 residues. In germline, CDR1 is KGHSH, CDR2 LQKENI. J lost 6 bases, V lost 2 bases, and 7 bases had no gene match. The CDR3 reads CASSPEATGGREQYF. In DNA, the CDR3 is TGTGCCAGCTCACCAGAGGCGACAGGGGGCCGCGAGCAGTACTTC.

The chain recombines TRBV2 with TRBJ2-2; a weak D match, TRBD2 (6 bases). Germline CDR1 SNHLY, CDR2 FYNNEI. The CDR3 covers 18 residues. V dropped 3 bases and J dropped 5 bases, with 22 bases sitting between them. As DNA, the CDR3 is TGTGCCAGCAGTGAGGCCACAGGAGGGCGGGCCGGGACCGGGGAGCTGTTTTTT. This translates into CASSEATGGRAGTGELFF.

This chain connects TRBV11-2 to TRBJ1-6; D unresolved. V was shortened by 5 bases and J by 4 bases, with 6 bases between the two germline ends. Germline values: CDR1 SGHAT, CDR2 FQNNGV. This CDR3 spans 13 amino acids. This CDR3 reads CASSVQYNSPLHF. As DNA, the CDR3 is TGTGCCAGCAGCGTCCAGTATAATTCACCCCTCCACTTT.

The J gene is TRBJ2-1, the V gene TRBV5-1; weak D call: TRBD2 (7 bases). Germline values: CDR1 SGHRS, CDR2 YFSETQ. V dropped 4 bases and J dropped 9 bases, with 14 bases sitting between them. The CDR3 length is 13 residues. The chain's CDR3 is CASSPNREGEQFF. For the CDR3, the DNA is TGCGCCAGCAGCCCTAACAGGGAGGGTGAGCAGTTCTTC.

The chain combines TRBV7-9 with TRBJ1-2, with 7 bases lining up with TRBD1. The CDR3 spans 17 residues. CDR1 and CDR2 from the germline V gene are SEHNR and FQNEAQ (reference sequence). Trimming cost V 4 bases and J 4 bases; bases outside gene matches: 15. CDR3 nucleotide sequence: TGTGCCAGCAGCTCCAAGGGGGCAGTCCCTTCCCCCTATGGCTACACCTTC. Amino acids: CASSSKGAVPSPYGYTF.

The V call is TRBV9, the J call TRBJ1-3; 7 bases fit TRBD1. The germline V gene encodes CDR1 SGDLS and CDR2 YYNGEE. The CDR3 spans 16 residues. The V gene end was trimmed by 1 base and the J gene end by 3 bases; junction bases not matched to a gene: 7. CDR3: CASSVSHRDSGNTIYF. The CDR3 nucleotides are TGTGCCAGCAGCGTAAGTCATAGGGACAGTGGAAACACCATATATTTT.

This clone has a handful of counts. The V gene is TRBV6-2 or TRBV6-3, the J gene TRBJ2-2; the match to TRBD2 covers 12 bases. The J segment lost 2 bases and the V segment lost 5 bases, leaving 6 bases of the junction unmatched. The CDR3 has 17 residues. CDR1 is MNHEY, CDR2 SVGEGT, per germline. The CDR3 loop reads CASSRTSGVVNTGELFF. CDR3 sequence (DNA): TGTGCCAGCAGTAGGACTAGCGGGGTTGTAAACACCGGGGAGCTGTTTTTT.

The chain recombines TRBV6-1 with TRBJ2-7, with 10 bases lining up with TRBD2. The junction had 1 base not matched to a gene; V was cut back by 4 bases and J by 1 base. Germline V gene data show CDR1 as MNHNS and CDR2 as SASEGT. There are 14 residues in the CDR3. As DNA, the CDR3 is TGTGCCAGCAGTGTAGCGGGGGGATCCTACGAGCAGTACTTC. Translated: CASSVAGGSYEQYF.

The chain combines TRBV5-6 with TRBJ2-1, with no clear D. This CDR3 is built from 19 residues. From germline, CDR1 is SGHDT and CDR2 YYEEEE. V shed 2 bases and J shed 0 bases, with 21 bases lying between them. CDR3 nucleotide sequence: TGTGCCAGCAGCTTCTCAGAGTTTGGTGGGCTTCGCTCCTACAATGAGCAGTTCTTC. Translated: CASSFSEFGGLRSYNEQFF.

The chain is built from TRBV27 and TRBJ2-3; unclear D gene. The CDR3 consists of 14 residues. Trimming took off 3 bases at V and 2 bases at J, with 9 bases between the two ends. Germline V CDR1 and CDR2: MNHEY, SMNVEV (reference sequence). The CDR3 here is CASSLYPATDTQYF. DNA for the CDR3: TGTGCCAGCAGTTTGTACCCAGCCACAGATACGCAGTATTTT.

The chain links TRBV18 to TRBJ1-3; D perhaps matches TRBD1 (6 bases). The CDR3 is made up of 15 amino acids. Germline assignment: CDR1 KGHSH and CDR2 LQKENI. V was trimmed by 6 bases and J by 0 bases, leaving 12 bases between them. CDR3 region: CASSTTGFSGNTIYF. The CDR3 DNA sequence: TGTGCCAGCTCTACCACAGGGTTCTCTGGAAACACCATATATTTT.

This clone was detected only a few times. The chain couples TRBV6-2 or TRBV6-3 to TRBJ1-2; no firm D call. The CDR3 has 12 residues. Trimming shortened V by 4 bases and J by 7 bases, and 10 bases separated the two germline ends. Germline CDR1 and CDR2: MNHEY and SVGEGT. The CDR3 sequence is CASSSSIGGYTF. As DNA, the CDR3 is TGTGCCAGCAGTTCTAGCATCGGTGGCTACACCTTC.